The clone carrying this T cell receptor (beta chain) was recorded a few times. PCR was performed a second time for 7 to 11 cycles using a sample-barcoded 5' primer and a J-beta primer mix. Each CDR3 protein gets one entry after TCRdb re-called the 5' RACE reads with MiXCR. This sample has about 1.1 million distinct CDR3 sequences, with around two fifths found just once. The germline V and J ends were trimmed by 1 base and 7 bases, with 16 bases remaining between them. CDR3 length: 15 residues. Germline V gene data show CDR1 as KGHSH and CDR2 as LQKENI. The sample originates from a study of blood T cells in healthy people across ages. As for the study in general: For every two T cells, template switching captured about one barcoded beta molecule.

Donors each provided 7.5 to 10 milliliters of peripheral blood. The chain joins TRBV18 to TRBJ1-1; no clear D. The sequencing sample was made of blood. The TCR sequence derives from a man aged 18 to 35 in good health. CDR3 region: CASSPLMGSGSEAFF. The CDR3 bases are TGTGCCAGCTCACCACTGATGGGGTCGGGTAGTGAAGCTTTCTTT.